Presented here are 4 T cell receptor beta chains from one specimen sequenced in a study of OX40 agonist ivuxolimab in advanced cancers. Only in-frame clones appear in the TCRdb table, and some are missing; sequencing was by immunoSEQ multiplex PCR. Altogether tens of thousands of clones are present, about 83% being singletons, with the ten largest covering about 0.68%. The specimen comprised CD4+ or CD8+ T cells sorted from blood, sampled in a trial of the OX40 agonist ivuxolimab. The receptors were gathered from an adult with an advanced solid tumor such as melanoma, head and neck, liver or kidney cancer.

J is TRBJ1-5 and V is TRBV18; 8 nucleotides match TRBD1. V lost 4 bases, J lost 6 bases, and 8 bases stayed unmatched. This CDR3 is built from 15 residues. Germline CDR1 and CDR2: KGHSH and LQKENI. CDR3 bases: TGTGCCAGCTCACTGACTCAGGGGGCCGGTCAGCCCCAGCATTTT. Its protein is CASSLTQGAGQPQHF.

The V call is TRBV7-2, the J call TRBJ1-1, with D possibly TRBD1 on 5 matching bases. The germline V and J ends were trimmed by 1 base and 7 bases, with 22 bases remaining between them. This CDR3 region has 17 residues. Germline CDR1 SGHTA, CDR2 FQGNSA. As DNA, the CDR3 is TGTGCCAGCAGCTTAGTTTCTTCAGGGCAGGGTGGTTTTGAAGCTTTCTTT. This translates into CASSLVSSGQGGFEAFF.

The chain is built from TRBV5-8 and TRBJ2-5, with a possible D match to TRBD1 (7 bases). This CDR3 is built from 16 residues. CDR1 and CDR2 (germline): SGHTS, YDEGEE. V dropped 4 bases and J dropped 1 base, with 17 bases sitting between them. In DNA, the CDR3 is TGTGCCAGCAGCCCCGCAGGGGGGCGATTCCAAGAGACCCAGTACTTC. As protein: CASSPAGGRFQETQYF.

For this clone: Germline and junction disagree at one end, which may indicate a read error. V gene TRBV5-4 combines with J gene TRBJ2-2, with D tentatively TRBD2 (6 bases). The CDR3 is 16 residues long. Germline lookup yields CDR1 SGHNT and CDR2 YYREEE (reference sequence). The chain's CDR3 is CASSQDLRRDTGELFF. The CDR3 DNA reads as TGCGCCAGCAGCCAAGATCTGAGGAGGGACACCGGGGAGCTGTTTTTT.